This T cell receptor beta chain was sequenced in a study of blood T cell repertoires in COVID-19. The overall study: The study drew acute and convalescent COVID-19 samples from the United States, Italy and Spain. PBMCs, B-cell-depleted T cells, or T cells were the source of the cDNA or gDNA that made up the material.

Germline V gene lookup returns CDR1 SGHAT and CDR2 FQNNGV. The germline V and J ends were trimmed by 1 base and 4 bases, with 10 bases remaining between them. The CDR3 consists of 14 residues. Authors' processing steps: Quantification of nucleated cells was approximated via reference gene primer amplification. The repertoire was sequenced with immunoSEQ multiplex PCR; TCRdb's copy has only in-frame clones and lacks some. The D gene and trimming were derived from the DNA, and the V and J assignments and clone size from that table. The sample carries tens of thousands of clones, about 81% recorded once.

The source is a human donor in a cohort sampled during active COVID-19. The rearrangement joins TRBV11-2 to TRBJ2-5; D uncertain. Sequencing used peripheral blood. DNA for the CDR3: TGTGCCAGCAGCTTAGGTCGTTTATCAGAGACCCAGTACTTC. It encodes CASSLGRLSETQYF.